Presented here are 17 T cell receptor beta chains from one specimen sequenced in a study of blood T cell repertoires in COVID-19. Sequencing used immunoSEQ multiplex PCR; TCRdb keeps in-frame clones, though not all of them. The sample includes about 200,000 clones, about 83% of them seen just once. Sequences were obtained from PBMCs or T cells enriched from blood (not recorded which). The origin of the receptors is a man aged 40-50 years with acute COVID-19.

This chain connects TRBV4-3 to TRBJ1-2; a possible D gene is TRBD1 (6 bases). This CDR3 is 14 amino acids long. Germline V lookup: CDR1 LGHNA, CDR2 YSLEER. Trimming shortened V by 4 bases and J by 1 base, and 10 bases separated the two germline ends. The CDR3 DNA sequence: TGCGCCAGCAGCCCAACGGGACATAACTATGGCTACACCTTC. It encodes CASSPTGHNYGYTF.

The chain uses TRBV3-1 (or the pseudogene TRBV3-2) and TRBJ2-3; D might be TRBD1 (5 bases). V was clipped by 3 bases and J by 2 bases, with 15 bases between them. The CDR3 length is 16 residues. Germline V gene sequence: CDR1 LGHDT, CDR2 YNNKEL (reference sequence). DNA of the CDR3: TGTGCCAGCAGCCACAGGGCCTTTTCCCCCACAGATACGCAGTATTTT. Its protein product is CASSHRAFSPTDTQYF.

This chain joins TRBV14 and TRBJ2-3, with D possibly TRBD1 on 5 matching bases. The CDR3 loop spans 16 amino acids. Germline V gives CDR1 SGHDN, CDR2 FVKESK. V gave up 0 bases and J gave up 2 bases, with 12 bases separating them. CDR3 bases: TGTGCCAGCAGCCAAGATCATGACAGCCTCACAGATACGCAGTATTTT. It codes for CASSQDHDSLTDTQYF.

The rearrangement joins TRBV24-1 to TRBJ2-5; no definite D call. With 2 bases removed from V and 5 bases from J, the gap between germline ends came to 8 bases. Germline assignment: CDR1 KGHDR and CDR2 SFDVKD. The CDR3 consists of 13 residues. CDR3 sequence reads: CATSDSPVETQYF. In DNA, the CDR3 is TGTGCCACCAGTGATTCCCCGGTCGAGACCCAGTACTTC.

The gene calls are TRBV27 and TRBJ1-5; D is unclear. The CDR3 is 16 residues long. In germline, CDR1 is MNHEY, CDR2 SMNVEV (reference sequence). V lost 3 bases and J lost 2, with 14 bases in between. The CDR3: CASSLSSWEGNQPQHF. The CDR3 nucleotides are TGTGCCAGCAGTTTGTCCTCATGGGAGGGCAATCAGCCCCAGCATTTT.

This clone was observed a few times. The V and J genes are TRBV20-1 and TRBJ2-1; TRBD2 agrees at 12 bases. V lost 3 bases to trimming and J lost 0 bases; unmatched junction nucleotides: 3. Germline values: CDR1 DFQATT, CDR2 SNEGSKA (reference sequence). The CDR3 is 16 residues long. Written as DNA, the CDR3 is TGCAGTGCTAGTCCTAGCGGGGGGGGCTCCTACAATGAGCAGTTCTTC. It codes for CSASPSGGGSYNEQFF.

The J gene is TRBJ2-1, the V gene TRBV5-1; TRBD1 matches at 10 bases. Germline loops: CDR1 SGHRS, CDR2 YFSETQ. This CDR3 spans 14 amino acids. V trimming: 0 bases; J trimming: 8 bases; junction bases outside the gene matches: 2. The CDR3 sequence is CASSLGTGGDEQFF. The CDR3 DNA follows: TGCGCCAGCAGCTTGGGGACAGGGGGGGATGAGCAGTTCTTC.

CDR3 sequence: CAAHLGQLGTGELFF. CDR3 DNA sequence: TGTGCAGCGCACCTCGGACAGTTAGGCACCGGGGAGCTGTTTTTT. V gene TRBV2 combines with J gene TRBJ2-2; tentatively, D is TRBD1 (6 bases). CDR3 length equals 15 residues. Germline values: CDR1 SNHLY, CDR2 FYNNEI. Full variable domain (outside the CDR3, taken from reference TRBV2 and TRBJ2-2): EPEVTQTPSHQVTQMGQEVILRCVPISNHLYFYWYRQILGQKVEFLVSFYNNEISEKSEIFDDQFSVERPDGSNFTLKIRSTKLEDSAMYFCAAHLGQLGTGELFFGEGSRLTVL.

This clone turned up a few times. The chain combines TRBV19 with TRBJ2-7, with TRBD2 as a possible D gene (5 bases). Deletions cut 0 bases from V and 6 bases from J, with 18 bases between. The CDR3 sequence is 16 residues long. CDR1 and CDR2 from the germline V gene are LNHDA and SQIVND (reference sequence). CDR3 residues: CASSIDPQRTLAEQYF. CDR3 bases: TGTGCCAGTAGTATAGACCCCCAGCGGACCCTAGCCGAGCAGTACTTC.

The genes are TRBV5-5 and TRBJ2-2; 7 nucleotides align to TRBD1. The CDR3 length is 19 residues. The ends lost 0 bases at V and 2 bases at J; junction bases unmatched: 13. Germline assignment: CDR1 SGHKS and CDR2 YYEKEE (reference sequence). CDR3 in amino acids: CASSLGGRERGGNTGELFF. The CDR3 DNA reads as TGTGCCAGCAGCTTGGGTGGCAGGGAAAGAGGGGGCAACACCGGGGAGCTGTTTTTT.

The rearrangement uses TRBV28 and TRBJ2-7; TRBD2 aligns across 9 bases. CDR1 and CDR2 (germline): MDHEN, SYDVKM. Trimming removed 3 bases from V and 2 bases from J; junction bases left unmatched: 8. This CDR3 region has 16 residues. The CDR3 DNA is TGTGCCAGCAGTTTTTCTGCGGGAGGGCCAACCTACGAGCAGTACTTC. Translation: CASSFSAGGPTYEQYF.

The chain is built from TRBV4-2 and TRBJ1-2; TRBD1 agrees at 8 bases. CDR3 length equals 15 residues. Germline V lookup: CDR1 LGHNA, CDR2 YNFKEQ. V trimming: 2 bases; J trimming: 5 bases; junction bases outside the gene matches: 7. The CDR3 nucleotides read TGTGCCAGCAGCCAATCGGACAGGGAGGATTATGGCTACACCTTC. This sequence encodes CASSQSDREDYGYTF.

In its sample, this clone was seen a few times. The rearrangement joins TRBV13 to TRBJ2-3, with 12 bases that match TRBD2. The trim removed 5 bases at V and 1 base at J, leaving 7 bases unmatched. Germline V CDR1 and CDR2: PRHDT, FYEKMQ (reference sequence). The length of the CDR3 is 17 residues. CDR3 region: CASSLAGGGFGTDTQYF. DNA for the CDR3: TGTGCCAGCAGCCTAGCGGGAGGGGGCTTTGGCACAGATACGCAGTATTTT.

The CDR3 protein is CAISESFYRDSWSSPQPQHF. The CDR3 region has the DNA TGTGCCATCAGTGAAAGTTTCTACCGGGACAGCTGGTCGTCTCCGCAGCCCCAGCATTTT. J is TRBJ1-5 and V is TRBV10-3, with 7 positions matching TRBD1. The CDR3 is 20 residues long. CDR1 ENHRY and CDR2 SYGVKD come from the germline V gene. J was trimmed by 7 bases and V by 3 bases; bases with no gene match: 24.

This clone was seen a few times. This chain connects TRBV5-4 to TRBJ1-2; D unresolved. Germline CDR1 and CDR2: SGHNT and YYREEE (reference sequence). The CDR3 contains 14 residues. V shed 5 bases and J shed 1 base, with 12 bases lying between them. This CDR3 is CASRRAGSNYGYTF. Here the CDR3 DNA reads TGTGCCAGCAGACGGGCCGGGAGTAACTATGGCTACACCTTC.

In DNA form, the CDR3 reads TGCGCCAGCAGCCAAGATGTAACTTCACTCACCGCAGATACGCAGTATTTT. Encoded protein: CASSQDVTSLTADTQYF. The V gene is TRBV4-1, the J gene TRBJ2-3; D ambiguous. Per germline, CDR1 MGHRA and CDR2 YSYEKL. There are 17 residues in the CDR3. The V and J ends lost 0 bases and 4 bases respectively, with 17 bases between them.

The DNA of the CDR3 is TGTGCCAGCAGTTCCCGGGGGTACAATGAGCAGTTCTTC. Its translation: CASSSRGYNEQFF. This chain uses TRBV28 with TRBJ2-1; maybe TRBD2 (6 bases). There are 13 residues in the CDR3. Trimming took 4 bases from V and 4 from J, leaving 8 bases between them. The germline CDR1 and CDR2 sequences are MDHEN and SYDVKM.